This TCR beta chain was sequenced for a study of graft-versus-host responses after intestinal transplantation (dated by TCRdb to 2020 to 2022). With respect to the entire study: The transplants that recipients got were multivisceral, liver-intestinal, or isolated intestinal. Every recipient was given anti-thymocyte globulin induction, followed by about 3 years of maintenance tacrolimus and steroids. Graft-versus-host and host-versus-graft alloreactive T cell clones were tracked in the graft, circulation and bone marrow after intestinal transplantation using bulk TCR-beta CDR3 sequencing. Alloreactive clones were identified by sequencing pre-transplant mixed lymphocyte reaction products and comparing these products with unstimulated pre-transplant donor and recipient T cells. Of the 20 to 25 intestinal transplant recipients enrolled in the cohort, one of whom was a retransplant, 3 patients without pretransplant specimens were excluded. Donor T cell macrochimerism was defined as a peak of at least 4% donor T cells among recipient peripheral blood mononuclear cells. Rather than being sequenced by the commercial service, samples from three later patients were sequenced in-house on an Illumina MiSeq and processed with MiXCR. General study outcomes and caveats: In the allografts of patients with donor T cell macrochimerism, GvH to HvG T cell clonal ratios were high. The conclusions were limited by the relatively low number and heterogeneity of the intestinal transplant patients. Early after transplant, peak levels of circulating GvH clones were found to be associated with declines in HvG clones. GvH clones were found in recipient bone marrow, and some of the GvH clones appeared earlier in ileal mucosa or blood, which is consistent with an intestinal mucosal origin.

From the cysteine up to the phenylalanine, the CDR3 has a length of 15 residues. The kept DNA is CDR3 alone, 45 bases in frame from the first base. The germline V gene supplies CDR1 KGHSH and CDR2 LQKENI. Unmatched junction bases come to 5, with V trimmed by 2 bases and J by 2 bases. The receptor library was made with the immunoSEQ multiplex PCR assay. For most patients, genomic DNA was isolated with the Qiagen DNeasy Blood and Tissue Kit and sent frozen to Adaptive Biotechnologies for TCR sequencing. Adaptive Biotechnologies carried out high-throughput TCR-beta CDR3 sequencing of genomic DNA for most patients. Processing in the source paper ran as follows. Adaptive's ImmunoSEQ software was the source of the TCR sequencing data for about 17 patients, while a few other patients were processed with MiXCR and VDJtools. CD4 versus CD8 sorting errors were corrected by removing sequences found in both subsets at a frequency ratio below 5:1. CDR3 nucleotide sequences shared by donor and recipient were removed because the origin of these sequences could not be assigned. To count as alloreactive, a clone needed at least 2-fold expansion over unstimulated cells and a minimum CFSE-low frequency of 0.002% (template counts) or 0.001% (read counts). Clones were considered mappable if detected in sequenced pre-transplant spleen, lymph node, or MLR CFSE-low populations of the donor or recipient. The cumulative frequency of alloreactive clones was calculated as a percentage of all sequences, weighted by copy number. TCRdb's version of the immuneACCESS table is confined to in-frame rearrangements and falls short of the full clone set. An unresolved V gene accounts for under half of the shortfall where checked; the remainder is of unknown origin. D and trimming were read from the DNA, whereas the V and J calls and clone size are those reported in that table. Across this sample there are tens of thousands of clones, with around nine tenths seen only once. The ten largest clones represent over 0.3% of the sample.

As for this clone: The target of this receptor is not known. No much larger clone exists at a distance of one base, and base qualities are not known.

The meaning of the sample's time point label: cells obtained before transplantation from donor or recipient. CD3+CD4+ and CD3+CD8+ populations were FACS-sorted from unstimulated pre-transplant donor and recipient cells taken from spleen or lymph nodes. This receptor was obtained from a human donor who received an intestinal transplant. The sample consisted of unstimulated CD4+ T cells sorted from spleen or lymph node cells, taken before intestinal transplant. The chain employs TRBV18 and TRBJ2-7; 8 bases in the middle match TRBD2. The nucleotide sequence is TGTGCCAGCTCACCAGGGCAGCGGGAGACCTACGAGCAGTACTTC. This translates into CASSPGQRETYEQYF.